The T cell receptor (beta chain) under discussion was sequenced for a study of T cells after posttransplantation cyclophosphamide (dated by TCRdb to 2016 to 2017). For context, the study as a whole: T cell repertoire reconstitution was tracked by TRB sequencing after myeloablative bone marrow transplantation in which posttransplantation cyclophosphamide was used as GVHD prophylaxis. Public TRB sequences were checked against a database of over 3,000 sequences associated with responses to pathogens, tumor antigens, self-antigens and alloantigens. Because TRA and TRB clonality correlated tightly in under ten samples, the subsequent TCR analyses were limited to TRB only. Blood from every one of the approximately 30 PTCy patients who had 1-year posttransplant specimens underwent TRB sequencing. Samples from 30 to 40 PTCy-treated patients and 16 related bone marrow donors of those patients were subjected to antigen receptor sequencing. TRB sequencing was also done on up to about 3 additional blood samples from 2 to 5.2 years after transplant in 3 patients, and on pretransplant blood from several patients.

What the work shows at the level of the full study, not this receptor alone: Donor-recipient similarity was low at 1-2 months but rose over the first year, and later blood repertoires were often dominated by donor CD8+ memory clones. The TRB repertoires of T cells infiltrating skin or the GI tract showed only limited overlap with the TRB repertoires found in blood. Across roughly 49 patients, TRB clonality was highly associated with recipient CMV seropositivity and CMV reactivation, and PTCy diversity was similar to diversity in CNI/methotrexate controls.

Genomic DNA was used for TRB sequencing, which was performed with the immunoSEQ assay at survey resolution or with the hsTCRB kit. The original pipeline was this. The immunoSEQ software handled the initial read processing, while the LymphoSeq R package was used for the repertoire analyses. For each TRB dataset, clonality was calculated as 1 minus normalized Shannon entropy, and the Gini coefficient was computed as well. To infer phenotypes in unsorted samples, TRB sequences from sorted subsets of the recipient or donor were mapped onto the unsorted samples of the same recipient. The clones in this table, taken by TCRdb from immuneACCESS, are in-frame only. Not every clone is retained; where verified, under half of the shortfall comes from an unresolved V gene, and the cause of the rest is unknown. V and J calls and clone size are as listed in that table; D and trimming were resolved from the DNA. This sample comprises about 3,600 clones, roughly 62% of them detected only once. The ten largest clonotypes hold roughly 24% of the sample.

CDR1 and CDR2 are read off the germline V gene as SGDLS and YYNGEE. V has 0 bases trimmed and J has 4 bases trimmed; junction bases matching no gene number 6. The CDR3 contains 16 residues, cysteine and phenylalanine counted. Here the CDR3 DNA is all that survives: 48 bases in frame from base 1. On the day of marrow donation, related bone marrow donors gave peripheral blood samples. Peripheral blood and bone marrow mononuclear cells were isolated by Ficoll-Hypaque density centrifugation and were cryopreserved. CD4+ and CD8+ T cells, including naive and memory subsets, were sorted by FACS using a FACSAria II. Remarks on this clone: No cognate antigen has been identified for it. Nothing much larger sits one base from this clone, and base qualities are not available.

The sequencing input was memory CD8+ T cells sorted from blood. The sequence came from a man aged 50 to 60. In this chain, TRBV9 is recombined with TRBJ2-3, with TRBD2 identical over 9 junction bases. The DNA reads as follows: TGTGCCAGCAGCGTAGGGGGTAGCGGGGGTTCAGATACGCAGTATTTT. The encoded protein is CASSVGGSGGSDTQYF.